This T cell receptor beta chain appears in the sequencing data of a study of shared clonotypes between healthy human individuals (dated by TCRdb to 2018 to 2021). At the level of the whole study: The cohort comprised a couple of women and a few men aged 18 to 49 years. To estimate repertoire size and how much clonotype sharing occurs between individuals, the study deeply sequenced the blood TCR repertoires of five healthy adults. Different laboratories and diverse techniques were used to prepare libraries and sequence TCR repertoires, to increase sequencing depth and limit assay-specific biases. Per donor, leukapheresis produced somewhere between about 0.85 and 10 billion PBMCs. What the research found in general, with its limitations: Based on pairwise subsampling, the degree of clonotype sharing among donors was expected to be affected by sequencing depth. The genetic and exposure-history diversity represented was limited by the small number of donors. Sampling was limited to blood, and TCR repertoires in tissue likely differ from TCR repertoires in blood.

Using the deep immunoSEQ assay, TCR CDR3 regions were amplified from genomic DNA by multiplex PCR. Extracted genomic DNA from each cell subset was distributed evenly across all wells of several immunoSEQ 96-well plates, and each plate was treated as a replicate. For unsorted PBMC, each replicate PCR was loaded with around 300 ng genomic DNA, equivalent to about 30,000 T cell genomes. Ten immunoSEQ deep assay plates were used to sequence the unsorted PBMC genomic DNA. The purified libraries were quantified using a Qubit 3.0 fluorometer, sized with a Bioanalyzer 2100, and then quantified again using the KAPA Library Quantification kit. Each immunoSEQ 96-well plate was sequenced on its own single-read 150-cycle Illumina NextSeq 550 flow cell. Per the authors' processing: Because the immunoSEQ output included only junctional sequences and no quality scores, the filtering could not be the same as the filtering used for full-length reads. Sequences were annotated with PyIR, a Python wrapper for IgBLAST v1.9, using IMGT germline references to assign V/J genes and CDR3. Reads with weak V/J assignments (E-value above 1e-6), missing CDR3, stop codons, out-of-frame junctions, or ambiguous translated residues were removed. A V3J clonotype was defined by an identical inferred V gene, J gene, and CDR3 amino acid sequence. Percentage overlap between repertoires was calculated by dividing the number of shared unique clonotypes by the size of the smaller repertoire. RTK rarefaction, the Chao1 estimator, and Recon v2.1 estimates of unobserved clonotypes were used to assess repertoire richness. TCRdb holds this immuneACCESS table with in-frame rearrangements only. Some clones are missing; in checked studies, unresolved V genes explain under half, and the rest has no known cause. V and J calls and clone size are as listed in that table; D and trimming were resolved from the DNA. The sample table contains hundreds of thousands of clones; only one count was recorded for roughly 79% of them. The top ten constitute around 12% of the sample.

In the case of this clone: Its binding antigen is unknown. No base-level quality is on record; no much larger clone is a single base apart.

Donors were healthy HIV-negative adults with no recently reported acute infections or vaccinations. Every donor was a Caucasian adult residing in Nashville, Tennessee, USA. For unsorted samples, 96 million or so PBMCs were counted, and genomic DNA was extracted using the QIAamp DNA Blood Mini kit. After blood collection by leukapheresis, PBMCs were isolated using Ficoll-Histopaque density gradient centrifugation and then cryopreserved in the vapor phase of liquid nitrogen. Germline trimming: 5 bases from V, 5 bases from J; junction bases outside gene matches: 6. The CDR3 starts with the cysteine, ends with the phenylalanine, and has 14 residues. Only CDR3 DNA is held: 42 bases, read in frame from base 1. From the germline V gene, CDR1 is MDHEN and CDR2 is SYDVKM.

This clonotype was obtained from a woman between 40 and 55 years old in good health. Some clones in this sample may be carry-over from other donors' samples. This chain joins TRBV28 to TRBJ2-5; a stretch of 9 junction bases matches TRBD2. Source material: PBMCs. The CDR3 protein sequence reads: CASSPGTSRETQYF. The nucleotides are TGTGCCAGCAGTCCCGGGACTAGCAGGGAGACCCAGTACTTC.